This entry lists 24 T cell receptor beta chains sequenced from one sample in a study of T cell clonality in common variable immunodeficiency. This table comes from immunoSEQ multiplex PCR, and its TCRdb copy is limited to in-frame clones, with some not included. The table lists about 52,000 clones, with no singletons. Sequences were obtained from peripheral blood mononuclear cells. These receptors were taken from a person between 18 and 69 years old in good health.

This clone was counted ten times or more. The CDR3 end lies 3 residues beyond the end of the read and is filled in from the germline J gene. The chain uses TRBV30 and TRBJ2-5; tentatively, D is TRBD1 (6 bases). Trimming shortened V by 2 bases and J by 4 bases, and 20 bases separated the two germline ends. Germline CDR1 reads GTSNPN; CDR2 reads SVGIG (reference sequence). CDR3 size: 16 residues. CDR3 DNA, as far as it was read: TGTGCCTGGAGTCCGGGACAATCAATGGATGTAGAGACC. It codes for CAWSPGQSMDVET. The CDR3, in full, reads CAWSPGQSMDVETQYF.

This clone was counted a few times. One end of the junction does not line up with germline, which may come from a read error. The CDR3 end is not reached by the read, which stops 3 residues before it; the germline J gene fills it in. The chain employs TRBV19 and TRBJ1-2; D unclear. The CDR3 runs 17 residues. CDR1 is LNHDA, CDR2 SQIVND, per germline (reference sequence). The part of the CDR3 DNA that was read is TGTGCCAGTAGTAAGTCCCTGACTCGGATAGCTAACCATGGC. Protein sequence: CASSKSLTRIANHG. The full CDR3 protein reads CASSKSLTRIANHGYTF.

There are many counts of this clone. Read sequence stops 3 residues before the CDR3 end, and the germline J gene provides the missing end. This sequence joins TRBV5-1 and TRBJ2-3; TRBD1 aligns across 7 bases. Unmatched junction bases numbered 5, after V lost 5 bases and J lost 2 bases. CDR1 and CDR2 (germline): SGHRS, YFSETQ. The length of the CDR3 is 14 residues. This chain's CDR3 is CASSLGQNTDTQYF. CDR3 bases read: TGCGCCAGCAGTCTGGGACAGAACACAGATACG.

This clone came up many times. The covered CDR3 bases are TGCGCCAGCAGCTCTACAGGGGTTGGAAACACC. This gives the protein CASSSTGVGNT. The CDR3 reads in full as CASSSTGVGNTIYF. The gene calls are TRBV5-1 and TRBJ1-3, with TRBD1 matching 7 bases. The CDR3 end falls 3 residues outside the read, so it is completed with the germline J gene. Trimming at V came to 3 bases and at J to 3 bases, leaving 3 bases not matched to a gene. This CDR3 is 14 amino acids long. CDR1 and CDR2 from the germline V gene are SGHRS and YFSETQ.

The table lists this clone with many counts. CDR3 DNA (partial): TGTGCCAGCAGCTTAGGCCCTACGAACTACGAG. Protein product: CASSLGPTNYE. The entire CDR3 protein reads CASSLGPTNYEQYF. V gene TRBV7-2 combines with J gene TRBJ2-7, with no clear D. The read falls 3 residues short of the CDR3 end, and the missing part is taken from the germline J gene. CDR1 SGHTA and CDR2 FQGNSA come from the germline V gene. The ends were cut back, 1 base at V and 3 bases at J, with 10 bases in the middle. This CDR3 has 14 residues.

This clone was found many times. The DNA ends 3 residues before the CDR3 does, and the rest of the CDR3 is filled in from the germline J gene. The J gene is TRBJ2-5, the V gene TRBV18; 7 nucleotides line up with TRBD2. Germline CDR1 KGHSH, CDR2 LQKENI. There are 15 residues in the CDR3. V shed 3 bases, J shed 2 bases, and the junction held 6 bases outside the gene matches. The CDR3 region is CASSPLGGSQETQYF. Partial CDR3 DNA: TGTGCCAGCTCACCTCTGGGGGGGAGTCAAGAGACC.

This clone was observed at least ten times. The sequenced fragment ends 3 residues before the CDR3 boundary, so the rest is inferred from the germline J gene. This chain joins TRBV7-3 and TRBJ2-3, with TRBD2 matching over 11 bases. Germline V CDR1 and CDR2: SGHTA, FQGTGA. Unmatched junction bases numbered 5, after V lost 4 bases and J lost 2 bases. The CDR3 spans 16 residues. CDR3 residues: CASSSGTSGVTDTQYF. CDR3 bases read: TGTGCCAGCAGCTCCGGGACTAGCGGTGTCACAGATACG.

For this clone: The read stops 3 residues short of the end of the CDR3; the missing end is completed from the germline J gene. This chain connects TRBV7-2 to TRBJ2-7; 9 bases agree with TRBD2. CDR1 and CDR2 (germline): SGHTA, FQGNSA. With V trimmed by 5 bases and J by 6 bases, 11 bases remained unmatched. CDR3 size: 15 residues. The CDR3 DNA, read in part, is TGTGCCAGCAGCCCGGAAGGACTAGCGTCGGGCGAG. It codes for CASSPEGLASGE. The whole CDR3 sequence reads CASSPEGLASGEQYF.

This clone has at least ten counts. The CDR3 end is not reached by the read, which stops 3 residues before it; the germline J gene fills it in. The chain links TRBV28 to TRBJ1-2; D gene ambiguous. Germline V lookup: CDR1 MDHEN, CDR2 SYDVKM. This CDR3 has 14 residues. CDR3 in amino acids: CASNFWAAPGGYTF. Incomplete CDR3 DNA: TGTGCCAGCAACTTTTGGGCAGCACCAGGCGGC.

In this sample, this clone turned up a few times. The CDR3 end lies 3 residues beyond the end of the read and is filled in from the germline J gene. This chain joins TRBV6-2 or TRBV6-3 and TRBJ2-3; 9 nucleotides match TRBD2. V lost 6 bases and J lost 7; bases outside the gene matches: 8. CDR3 size: 14 residues. Germline V gene lookup returns CDR1 MNHEY and CDR2 SVGEGT. The chain's CDR3 is CASRAAGGPNTQYF. CDR3 DNA (partial): TGTGCCAGCAGGGCGGCGGGAGGGCCTAATACG.

This clone was seen more than once but under ten times. Sequencing ends 3 residues short of the CDR3 end; the germline J gene provides the rest. The chain joins TRBV11-2 to TRBJ2-7; possibly TRBD2 for D (6 bases). CDR1 is SGHAT and CDR2 is FQNNGV in the germline V gene. The length of the CDR3 is 15 residues. V lost 1 base to trimming and J lost 1 base, with 11 bases between them. The CDR3 DNA, read in part, is TGTGCCAGCAGCTTAGGAGGAGGGGCTTCCTACGAG. This translates into CASSLGGGASYE. The whole CDR3 sequence reads CASSLGGGASYEQYF.

At least ten counts were recorded for this clone. Sequencing ends 3 residues short of the CDR3 end; the germline J gene provides the rest. This sequence joins TRBV5-1 and TRBJ2-7; 10 nucleotides line up with TRBD2. J was trimmed by 3 bases and V by 1 base; bases with no gene match: 1. The CDR3 consists of 14 residues. The germline CDR1 and CDR2 sequences are SGHRS and YFSETQ. The CDR3 sequence: CASSLTSGNYEQYF. The sequenced CDR3 bases are TGCGCCAGCAGCTTGACTAGCGGGAACTACGAG.

This clone was detected only a few times. The read terminates 3 residues before the CDR3 end, so the remaining end is supplied by the germline J gene. V is TRBV2 and J is TRBJ1-6; no reliable D call. The CDR3 runs 12 residues. The V and J ends lost 1 base and 10 bases respectively, with 5 bases between them. CDR1 SNHLY and CDR2 FYNNEI come from the germline V gene. The CDR3 bases that were read are TGTGCCAGCAGTGAAGAACAGTCACCC. This encodes CASSEEQSP. The whole CDR3 sequence reads CASSEEQSPLHF.

This clone was recorded a few times. The CDR3 is cut off 3 residues early in the read; its end comes from the germline J gene. V and J are TRBV7-9 and TRBJ1-6; D may be TRBD1 (6 bases). The CDR3 length is 14 residues. The V gene's germline CDR1 is SEHNR and CDR2 FQNEAQ (reference sequence). Trimming cost V 5 bases and J 9 bases, with 14 bases left between them. This CDR3 is CASSLDRSPSPLHF. Incomplete CDR3 DNA: TGTGCCAGCAGCCTAGACAGGAGTCCTTCACCC.

This clone showed up many times. Sequencing ends 3 residues short of the CDR3 end; the germline J gene provides the rest. The chain couples TRBV2 to TRBJ1-5; 7 nucleotides agree with TRBD1. Trimming took 7 bases from V and 1 from J; bases not matched to a gene: 4. Germline V gene sequence: CDR1 SNHLY, CDR2 FYNNEI. The length of the CDR3 is 14 residues. The CDR3 is CASNLQGSNQPQHF. CDR3 bases read: TGTGCCAGCAACTTACAGGGGAGCAATCAGCCC.

This clone was seen ten or more times. The sequenced fragment ends 3 residues before the CDR3 boundary, so the rest is inferred from the germline J gene. The V gene is TRBV28, the J gene TRBJ1-3; D unresolved. The CDR3 runs 16 residues. Trimming left V 6 bases short and J 0 bases short, with 15 bases between. Germline V gives CDR1 MDHEN, CDR2 SYDVKM. Here the CDR3 reads CASRPSGVYSGNTIYF. CDR3 DNA, as far as it was read: TGTGCCAGCAGACCCTCGGGTGTGTACTCTGGAAACACC.

This clone was counted at least ten times. The sequenced part of the CDR3 DNA is TGTGCCATCAGGCAGGGAATCGGGACTAGCGGGAGTACAGATACG. Protein sequence: CAIRQGIGTSGSTDT. The entire CDR3 reads CAIRQGIGTSGSTDTQYF. This chain links TRBV10-3 with TRBJ2-3; 14 positions match TRBD2. The CDR3 end lies 3 residues beyond the end of the read and is filled in from the germline J gene. The CDR3 length is 18 residues. Per germline, CDR1 ENHRY and CDR2 SYGVKD. Trimming at V came to 6 bases and at J to 3 bases, leaving 11 bases not matched to a gene.

This clone was seen many times. With the read ending 3 residues before the CDR3 end, the germline J gene is used to fill in that end. The rearrangement links TRBV20-1 to TRBJ1-2; D gene ambiguous. Germline CDR1 is DFQATT and CDR2 is SNEGSKA (reference sequence). Deletions cut 1 base from V and 6 bases from J, with 6 bases between. This CDR3 is built from 11 residues. The CDR3 DNA, read in part, is TGCAGTGCTAGAGTTTATGATGGC. It encodes CSARVYDG. The entire CDR3 reads CSARVYDGYTF.

This clone was counted only a few times. The observed sequence ends 3 residues before the CDR3 terminus, with the missing tail filled in from the germline J gene. The genes are TRBV30 and TRBJ1-2, with D unclear. CDR1 is GTSNPN, CDR2 SVGIG, per germline (reference sequence). This CDR3 contains 13 residues. The CDR3 is CAWSIISYYDYTF. Incomplete CDR3 DNA: TGTGCCTGGAGCATTATTTCATACTACGAC.

This clone has at least ten counts. The read is 3 residues too short to cover the CDR3 end, so that end is filled in from the germline J gene. The chain links TRBV18 to TRBJ2-1; 11 nucleotides line up with TRBD2. CDR1 and CDR2 from the germline V gene are KGHSH and LQKENI. This CDR3 has 16 amino acids. Germline trimming cut 5 bases from V and 1 base from J; bases unmatched to any gene: 4. The part of the CDR3 DNA that was read is TGTGCCAGCTCATCACTAGCGGGAGAGTCCTACAATGAG. It yields the protein CASSSLAGESYNE. The full CDR3 protein reads CASSSLAGESYNEQFF.

This clone was found many times. The CDR3 end is not reached by the read, which stops 3 residues before it; the germline J gene fills it in. The V gene is TRBV10-3, the J gene TRBJ2-5, with a possible D match to TRBD2 (5 bases). CDR3 length: 14 residues. Trimming removed 0 bases at V and 1 base at J, with 6 bases between. CDR1 is ENHRY, CDR2 SYGVKD, per germline. CDR3 DNA (partial): TGTGCCATCAGTGAGTCGAGGGCCCAAGAGACC. Translated: CAISESRAQET. The full CDR3 reads CAISESRAQETQYF.

This clone was picked up many times. The DNA ends 3 residues before the CDR3 does, and the rest of the CDR3 is filled in from the germline J gene. V is TRBV19 and J is TRBJ1-1, with D possibly TRBD1 on 6 matching bases. Germline V gene sequence: CDR1 LNHDA, CDR2 SQIVND (reference sequence). This CDR3 spans 15 amino acids. Deletions cut 7 bases from V and 0 bases from J, with 15 bases between. This CDR3 reads CASTSGEGLNTEAFF. The CDR3 DNA, read in part, is TGTGCCAGTACCTCAGGGGAGGGTTTGAACACTGAA.

The sample holds many counts of this clone. Read coverage stops 3 residues before the CDR3 terminus; the germline J gene supplies the remainder. V is TRBV5-1 and J is TRBJ2-1, with 10 positions matching TRBD1. The CDR3 sequence is 19 residues long. V lost 0 bases, J lost 0 bases, and 9 bases stayed unmatched. Germline CDR1 is SGHRS and CDR2 is YFSETQ. The sequenced CDR3 bases are TGCGCCAGCAGCTTGGGGACAGGGGGATCTCTTAGCTCCTACAATGAG. This gives the protein CASSLGTGGSLSSYNE. The whole CDR3 is CASSLGTGGSLSSYNEQFF.

This clone has a count of ten or more. The read ends 3 residues before the CDR3 terminus; that terminus is restored from the germline J gene. V usage is TRBV20-1 and J usage is TRBJ2-2; 9 nucleotides match TRBD1. CDR3 size: 16 residues. J lost 3 bases, V lost 6 bases, and 11 bases had no gene match. Germline V gives CDR1 DFQATT, CDR2 SNEGSKA (reference sequence). Incomplete CDR3 DNA: TGCAGTGCGGATACACTACAGGGGGCCTACACCGGGGAG. It encodes CSADTLQGAYTGE. The entire CDR3 is CSADTLQGAYTGELFF.